This T cell receptor (beta chain) was sequenced for a study of T cells in localized non-small cell lung cancer. CDR3 length: 16 amino acids. Germline CDR1 MNHEY, CDR2 SMNVEV (reference sequence). Trimming cost V 6 bases and J 1 base; bases outside gene matches: 7. TCRdb's copy holds only in-frame clones and misses some; the assay was immunoSEQ multiplex PCR. Among around 24,000 clones listed, around 90% were seen once. The chain uses TRBV27 and TRBJ2-3; 10 nucleotides align to TRBD2. The material sequenced was peripheral blood, taken before any cancer treatment. This TCR came from a man aged 40 to 69 with stage I squamous cell lung carcinoma. The CDR3 DNA sequence: TGTGCCAGCAGGGCAAGGACTAGCGGCCGCACAGATACGCAGTATTTT. It encodes CASRARTSGRTDTQYF.